This T cell receptor (beta chain) appears in the sequencing data of a study of PD-L1 blockade in urothelial cancer. Turning to the study itself: Males with bladder-origin urothelial cancer constituted twenty-five of 29 patients.

Assay: immunoSEQ multiplex PCR; the TCRdb copy retains only in-frame clones and omits some. The sample has tens of thousands of clones, 80% to 85% seen once. Time point described: pretreatment peripheral blood. This CDR3 is built from 15 residues. Germline-derived CDR1 and CDR2 are LNHDA and SQIVND (reference sequence). With 3 bases removed from V and 3 bases from J, the gap between germline ends came to 9 bases. This sequence originates from a man between 65 and 85 years old with urothelial cancer. This material consisted of PBMCs, taken around atezolizumab (anti-PD-L1) treatment. The chain carries TRBV19 and TRBJ2-6; D possibly corresponds to TRBD2 (5 bases). CDR3 sequence: CASSMPGYGANVLTF. CDR3 nucleotides: TGTGCCAGTAGTATGCCGGGGTATGGGGCCAACGTCCTGACTTTC.